Each of the 13 T cell receptor beta chains below was sequenced from the same sample in a study of T cell repertoires in cytomegalovirus infection. For these TCRs, the target antigens are not known. TCRdb itself ran the reads through MiXCR, one entry per CDR3 protein. The sample includes about 330,000 distinct CDR3 sequences, nearly 35% of them seen just once. Sample: cultured PBMCs, taken from culture after CMV antigen stimulation. These receptors all stem from a human donor in good health (CMV status not recorded). Some clones in this sample may be carry-over from other donors' samples.

In the case of this clonotype: This sequence may be a read error, since a much larger clone differs from it by one base. This chain links TRBV7-2 with TRBJ1-5; D perhaps matches TRBD1 (5 bases). Per germline, CDR1 SGHTA and CDR2 FQGNSA. This CDR3 has 16 residues. CDR3 in DNA: TGTGCCAGCAGCTTAGAATCGGGGGTCATTAATCACCCCCAGCATTTT. Translation gives CASSLESGVINHPQHF.

The CDR3, as DNA: TGTGCCAGTAGTATAGAGGGACAGGGGTTCGACAATGAGCAGTTCTTC. Its translation is CASSIEGQGFDNEQFF. V is TRBV19 and J is TRBJ2-1; 10 bases align to TRBD1. CDR3 size: 16 residues. Germline CDR1 LNHDA, CDR2 SQIVND (reference sequence). V lost 0 bases and J lost 5; bases outside the gene matches: 4.

This clonotype was observed a handful of times. The chain combines TRBV29-1 with TRBJ2-1; tentative D call: TRBD1 (6 bases). The germline V gene encodes CDR1 SQVTM and CDR2 ANQGSEA. This CDR3 has 13 amino acids. The V end was cut by 3 bases, the J end by 14 bases, with 20 bases between. CDR3 bases: TGCAGCGTTGAGACACAGGGCCTTGTTATCAAGTTCTTC. It codes for CSVETQGLVIKFF.

J is TRBJ2-7 and V is TRBV11-2; D remains unclear. The CDR3 covers 12 residues. The V gene lost 5 bases and the J gene lost 3 bases, with 8 bases spanning the gap. The germline gives CDR1 SGHAT, CDR2 FQNNGV. CDR3: CASSPLGYEQYV. The CDR3 bases are TGTGCCAGCAGCCCCCTGGGCTACGAGCAGTACGTC.

The genes are TRBV7-9 and TRBJ2-1; 7 bases agree with TRBD2. The length of the CDR3 is 15 residues. The junction had 8 bases not matched to a gene; V was cut back by 4 bases and J by 5 bases. Germline values: CDR1 SEHNR, CDR2 FQNEAQ (reference sequence). Here the CDR3 reads CASSYPGLHDNEQFF. CDR3 sequence (DNA): TGTGCCAGCAGCTATCCGGGACTACACGACAATGAGCAGTTCTTC.

This clonotype was seen only a few times. The chain carries TRBV7-2 and TRBJ2-7; unclear D gene. The CDR3 runs to 11 residues. The V and J ends lost 5 bases and 5 bases respectively, with 7 bases between them. Germline CDR1 reads SGHTA; CDR2 reads FQGNSA. In nucleotides, the CDR3 is TGTGCCAGCAGCCCATCGCACGAGCAGTACTTC. It specifies CASSPSHEQYF.

The V call is TRBV29-1, the J call TRBJ2-5; D gene unclear. Germline loops: CDR1 SQVTM, CDR2 ANQGSEA. Between the trimmed V and J ends, which lost 2 bases and 0 bases, there was a span of 7 bases. This CDR3 is 13 amino acids long. The CDR3 reads CSVERTDQETQYF. In nucleotides, the CDR3 is TGCAGCGTTGAACGGACGGACCAAGAGACCCAGTACTTC.

The chain carries TRBV11-3 and TRBJ2-2, with a tentative D call TRBD1 (6 bases). This CDR3 has 18 amino acids. From germline, CDR1 is SGHNT and CDR2 YENEEA. V lost 6 bases and J lost 3, with 23 bases in between. The CDR3 here is CASRQPPNRAGDTGELFF. CDR3 DNA sequence: TGTGCCAGCAGACAACCCCCCAACAGGGCAGGCGACACCGGGGAGCTGTTTTTT.

This clonotype was observed a few times. The rearrangement uses TRBV19 and TRBJ1-5; the D is unclear. This CDR3 contains 16 residues. Germline values: CDR1 LNHDA, CDR2 SQIVND (reference sequence). The V end lost 6 bases, the J end lost 0 bases, and 15 bases lay between the germline ends. CDR3 DNA sequence: TGTGCCAGTAGCGATCGGGTGGTGCTTAGCAATCAGCCCCAGCATTTT. This translates into CASSDRVVLSNQPQHF. The full variable domain, in which reference TRBV19 and TRBJ1-5 provide the parts outside the CDR3, is DGGITQSPKYLFRKEGQNVTLSCEQNLNHDAMYWYRQDPGQGLRLIYYSQIVNDFQKGDIAEGYSVSREKKESFPLTVTSAQKNPTAFYLCASSDRVVLSNQPQHFGDGTRLSIL.

This clonotype was counted between two and nine times. The V gene is TRBV7-2, the J gene TRBJ2-4; D gene ambiguous. This CDR3 contains 17 residues. Germline values: CDR1 SGHTA, CDR2 FQGNSA. Trimming removed 3 bases from V and 6 bases from J, with 21 bases in between. CDR3 in amino acids: CASSFSGDPGWGNIQYF. DNA for the CDR3: TGTGCCAGCAGCTTCAGTGGTGATCCTGGGTGGGGAAACATTCAGTACTTC.

This clonotype has more than one count but fewer than ten. The DNA of the CDR3 is TGTGCCAGCAGCTTAGGGTACGGGGGGACATCAGAAAAACTGTTTTTT. This encodes CASSLGYGGTSEKLFF. This chain connects TRBV7-8 to TRBJ1-4; possibly TRBD1 for D (6 bases). Germline assignment: CDR1 SGHVS and CDR2 FQNEAQ. The CDR3 is made up of 16 amino acids. The V gene lost 1 base and the J gene lost 8 bases, with 17 bases spanning the gap.

The table lists this clonotype with a few counts. The chain carries TRBV6-2 or TRBV6-3 and TRBJ2-2, with D perhaps matching TRBD1 (6 bases). This CDR3 region has 15 residues. Germline CDR1 reads MNHEY; CDR2 reads SVGEGT. V lost 4 bases and J 4 bases, leaving 13 bases between the germline ends. CDR3 DNA: TGTGCCAGCAGTTCTTTGGGGGCCCCCACCGGGGAGCTGTTTTTT. It encodes CASSSLGAPTGELFF.

The rearrangement joins TRBV6-2 or TRBV6-3 to TRBJ2-5, with 7 bases fitting TRBD1. The J segment lost 0 bases and the V segment lost 5 bases, leaving 9 bases of the junction unmatched. CDR1 is MNHEY, CDR2 SVGEGT, per germline. This CDR3 is 16 amino acids long. CDR3 coding DNA: TGTGCCAGCAGTCCATCGACAGGGCTATACCAAGAGACCCAGTACTTC. Translated, it gives CASSPSTGLYQETQYF.